The 27 T cell receptor beta chains below come from one sample, sequenced in a study of T cell changes during pregnancy in multiple sclerosis. Produced via immunoSEQ multiplex PCR; TCRdb's table is partial and in-frame only. In the table there are about 40,000 clones, more than 75% of which are singletons. What was sequenced was PBMCs (not recorded whether the cells were cultured). The source is a female donor with multiple sclerosis, enrolled in a pregnancy study.

J is TRBJ2-3 and V is TRBV11-2, with 9 bases fitting TRBD2. This CDR3 spans 17 amino acids. Germline assignment: CDR1 SGHAT and CDR2 FQNNGV. The V segment lost 4 bases and the J segment 2 bases; nucleotides outside the gene matches: 10. The CDR3 spells CASSSARLAEATDTQYF. The CDR3 DNA sequence: TGTGCCAGCAGCTCCGCAAGACTAGCGGAAGCCACAGATACGCAGTATTTT.

The chain carries TRBV5-1 and TRBJ2-5; 9 bases agree with TRBD2. V shed 2 bases, J shed 4 bases, and the junction held 6 bases outside the gene matches. CDR3 length equals 15 residues. Germline-derived CDR1 and CDR2 are SGHRS and YFSETQ. The DNA for the CDR3 is TGCGCCAGCAGCTTCGCTAGCGGGACTGGAGAGACCCAGTACTTC. Its protein is CASSFASGTGETQYF.

The chain recombines TRBV19 with TRBJ1-2; no definite D call. From germline, CDR1 is LNHDA and CDR2 SQIVND (reference sequence). V was trimmed by 4 bases and J by 13 bases, leaving 22 bases between them. CDR3 length: 14 amino acids. The CDR3, as DNA: TGTGCCAGTAGTACGACACACACGGACTCACGTAGCACCTTC. This codes for CASSTTHTDSRSTF.

The chain uses TRBV10-2 and TRBJ1-4; no clear D gene. The CDR3 is 14 residues long. In germline, CDR1 is WSHSY, CDR2 SAAADI. Trimming left V 3 bases short and J 14 bases short, with 19 bases between. The CDR3 sequence is CASSDAGLLERLFF. The CDR3 coding sequence is TGCGCCAGCAGTGACGCAGGCCTTCTTGAGCGTCTGTTTTTT.

J is TRBJ2-6 and V is TRBV10-2; D gene uncertain. The V gene's germline CDR1 is WSHSY and CDR2 SAAADI. The CDR3 has 14 residues. Between the trimmed V and J ends, which lost 7 bases and 2 bases, there was a span of 9 bases. CDR3 DNA sequence: TGCGCCAGCATCAAGGATACTGGGGCCAACGTCCTGACTTTC. Translation gives CASIKDTGANVLTF.

The V gene is TRBV27, the J gene TRBJ2-5; D is uncertain. Between the trimmed V and J ends, which lost 5 bases and 4 bases, there was a span of 8 bases. CDR1 and CDR2 (germline): MNHEY, SMNVEV (reference sequence). The CDR3 spans 12 residues. The CDR3 reads CASSKFGETQYF. Written as DNA, the CDR3 is TGTGCCAGCAGTAAGTTCGGAGAGACCCAGTACTTC.

The chain has TRBV7-2 and TRBJ1-3; the D is unclear. This CDR3 spans 14 amino acids. Germline V gives CDR1 SGHTA, CDR2 FQGNSA. V dropped 5 bases and J dropped 1 base, with 9 bases sitting between them. CDR3 sequence reads: CASSPGPSGNTIYF. CDR3 nucleotides: TGTGCCAGCAGCCCCGGACCGTCTGGAAACACCATATATTTT.

This sequence joins TRBV2 and TRBJ2-7; TRBD1 matches at 10 bases. Trimming cost V 7 bases and J 0 bases; bases outside gene matches: 6. The CDR3 runs 15 residues. Germline values: CDR1 SNHLY, CDR2 FYNNEI. CDR3 protein: CASNPTGGPSYEQYF. The CDR3 DNA reads TGTGCCAGCAATCCGACAGGGGGCCCCTCCTACGAGCAGTACTTC.

The chain combines TRBV11-3 with TRBJ2-1; D is unclear. The CDR3 is made up of 13 amino acids. Trimming removed 0 bases at V and 8 bases at J, with 8 bases between. Looked up from germline, CDR1 is SGHNT and CDR2 is YENEEA. The DNA for the CDR3 is TGTGCCAGCAGCTTAGAAACGGTCCATGAGCAGTTCTTC. Its translation: CASSLETVHEQFF. The entire variable domain, with the rest obtained from reference TRBV11-3 and TRBJ2-1, is as follows: EAGVVQSPRYKIIEKKQPVAFWCNPISGHNTLYWYLQNLGQGPELLIRYENEEAVDDSQLPKDRFSAERLKGVDSTLKIQPAELGDSAVYLCASSLETVHEQFFGPGTRLTVL.

V is TRBV11-2 and J is TRBJ2-3; TRBD2 is a possible D gene (6 bases). Germline V gives CDR1 SGHAT, CDR2 FQNNGV. Trimming pared 0 bases from V and 0 bases from J, leaving 19 bases between. The CDR3 sequence is 19 residues long. This CDR3 is CASSLDLPWASDSTDTQYF. CDR3 DNA: TGTGCCAGCAGCTTAGACCTCCCCTGGGCTAGCGATAGCACAGATACGCAGTATTTT.

The chain carries TRBV27 and TRBJ2-7, with 8 bases matching TRBD2. Germline values: CDR1 MNHEY, CDR2 SMNVEV (reference sequence). The length of the CDR3 is 16 residues. Germline trimming cut 5 bases from V and 0 bases from J; bases unmatched to any gene: 9. DNA of the CDR3: TGTGCCAGCAGTGGATTAGCGGGGTACGGCTCCTACGAGCAGTACTTC. This encodes CASSGLAGYGSYEQYF.

The chain couples TRBV7-2 to TRBJ2-3, with no clear D. This CDR3 is built from 14 residues. The germline V and J ends were trimmed by 1 base and 4 bases, with 9 bases remaining between them. Germline V gene data show CDR1 as SGHTA and CDR2 as FQGNSA. CDR3 loop: CASSLGWAADTQYF. The CDR3, as DNA: TGTGCCAGCAGCTTAGGCTGGGCTGCAGATACGCAGTATTTT.

This chain links TRBV11-2 with TRBJ2-1; possible D gene TRBD2, 5 bases. Trimming pared 4 bases from V and 0 bases from J, leaving 16 bases between. Germline CDR1 is SGHAT and CDR2 is FQNNGV. This CDR3 comprises 17 residues. CDR3 sequence (DNA): TGTGCCAGCAGCTCCGACGGCGGGCGAAGCTCCTACAATGAGCAGTTCTTC. It yields the protein CASSSDGGRSSYNEQFF.

CDR3 protein: CAALRDGADTQYF. The CDR3 DNA is TGTGCCGCCCTACGGGACGGCGCAGATACGCAGTATTTT. The chain combines TRBV10-3 with TRBJ2-3, with D perhaps matching TRBD1 or TRBD2 (5 bases each). The V end lost 11 bases, the J end lost 4 bases, and 16 bases lay between the germline ends. Germline values: CDR1 ENHRY, CDR2 SYGVKD. This CDR3 comprises 13 residues.

V gene TRBV28 combines with J gene TRBJ1-2; a weak D match, TRBD1 (6 bases). V lost 2 bases and J 2 bases, leaving 6 bases between the germline ends. CDR3 length: 13 residues. Germline assignment: CDR1 MDHEN and CDR2 SYDVKM. The CDR3: CASSLGQNYGYTF. The CDR3 region has the DNA TGTGCCAGCAGTTTAGGACAGAACTATGGCTACACCTTC.

The J gene is TRBJ1-6, the V gene TRBV6-5; 7 bases align to TRBD1. The V gene end was trimmed by 6 bases and the J gene end by 5 bases; junction bases not matched to a gene: 7. CDR1 is MNHEY and CDR2 is SVGAGI in the germline V gene. This CDR3 region has 15 residues. CDR3 sequence: CASRSGTVDNSPLHF. In nucleotides, the CDR3 is TGTGCCAGCAGATCCGGGACAGTCGATAATTCACCCCTCCACTTT.

The chain links TRBV7-9 to TRBJ2-7; 10 bases align to TRBD2. Germline lookup yields CDR1 SEHNR and CDR2 FQNEAQ (reference sequence). With 8 bases clipped from V and 3 bases from J, the junction kept 7 bases outside the gene matches. CDR3 length equals 14 residues. The CDR3 DNA reads TGTGCCAGCTCCCCGGGACTAGCGTTCTACGAGCAGTACTTC. Translation: CASSPGLAFYEQYF.

The chain employs TRBV5-1 and TRBJ2-5, with D possibly being TRBD1 (6 bases). Germline V lookup: CDR1 SGHRS, CDR2 YFSETQ. The CDR3 has 14 residues. Trimming shortened V by 3 bases and J by 1 base, and 10 bases separated the two germline ends. This chain's CDR3 is CASSSETGQETQYF. The CDR3 DNA reads TGCGCCAGCAGCTCCGAGACAGGCCAAGAGACCCAGTACTTC. The full variable domain, its missing parts supplied by reference TRBV5-1 and TRBJ2-5, is KAGVTQTPRYLIKTRGQQVTLSCSPISGHRSVSWYQQTPGQGLQFLFEYFSETQRNKGNFPGRFSGRQFSNSRSEMNVSTLELGDSALYLCASSSETGQETQYFGPGTRLLVL.

As DNA, the CDR3 is TGTGCCAGCAGCTTGATCAGTACTTACACCGGGGAGCTGTTTTTT. Amino acids: CASSLISTYTGELFF. This chain links TRBV7-2 with TRBJ2-2; D is ambiguous. Trimming shortened V by 3 bases and J by 3 bases, and 11 bases separated the two germline ends. Germline V gene sequence: CDR1 SGHTA, CDR2 FQGNSA. This CDR3 has 15 amino acids.

In nucleotides, the CDR3 is TGTGCCACCGTAGAGTGGGGCAGGGGCGACACCGGGGAGCTGTTTTTT. This sequence encodes CATVEWGRGDTGELFF. V gene TRBV28 combines with J gene TRBJ2-2; perhaps TRBD1 as D (6 bases). V was clipped by 10 bases and J by 3 bases, with 21 bases between them. The CDR3 runs to 16 residues. From germline, CDR1 is MDHEN and CDR2 SYDVKM.

This sequence joins TRBV10-1 and TRBJ2-7; no clear D gene. Germline values: CDR1 WNHNN, CDR2 SYGVQD (reference sequence). V was pared by 1 base and J by 4 bases, with 8 bases between. The CDR3 has 13 residues. CDR3: CASSEWLGYEQYF. CDR3 coding DNA: TGCGCCAGCAGTGAGTGGTTAGGGTACGAGCAGTACTTC.

The chain joins TRBV28 to TRBJ2-3; 14 positions match TRBD2. Germline trimming cut 5 bases from V and 5 bases from J; bases unmatched to any gene: 3. Germline V gene lookup returns CDR1 MDHEN and CDR2 SYDVKM. The CDR3 is 15 residues long. The CDR3 DNA is TGTGCCAGCAGTCCGACTAGCGGGAGGGGAGATACGCAGTATTTT. Translated: CASSPTSGRGDTQYF.

A few counts support this clone. V is TRBV19 and J is TRBJ1-3, with 7 bases that match TRBD1. V gave up 0 bases and J gave up 2 bases; unmatched junction bases: 7. This CDR3 has 17 residues. CDR1 LNHDA and CDR2 SQIVND come from the germline V gene (reference sequence). CDR3 bases: TGTGCCAGTAGTATAGACGCGACAGGGAGGACTGGAAACACCATATATTTT. Amino acids: CASSIDATGRTGNTIYF.

The chain carries TRBV27 and TRBJ2-2; TRBD1 or TRBD2 may be the D gene (5 bases each). The CDR3 is 13 amino acids. With 6 bases removed from V and 7 bases from J, the gap between germline ends came to 12 bases. Germline V gene sequence: CDR1 MNHEY, CDR2 SMNVEV (reference sequence). CDR3 in amino acids: CASRWDPYGELFF. Written as DNA, the CDR3 is TGTGCCAGCAGATGGGACCCCTACGGGGAGCTGTTTTTT.

The gene calls are TRBV5-1 and TRBJ2-1; 7 bases are a match to TRBD1. The CDR3 has 14 residues. With 0 bases clipped from V and 4 bases from J, the junction kept 1 base outside the gene matches. The germline V gene encodes CDR1 SGHRS and CDR2 YFSETQ. As DNA, the CDR3 is TGCGCCAGCAGCTTGGGACAGGGATACAATGAGCAGTTCTTC. Translation: CASSLGQGYNEQFF.

The V and J genes are TRBV5-6 and TRBJ1-4, with a weak D call TRBD1 (5 bases). The V end lost 1 base, the J end lost 6 bases, and 13 bases lay between the germline ends. The CDR3 sequence is 15 residues long. The germline gives CDR1 SGHDT, CDR2 YYEEEE. The CDR3, as DNA: TGTGCCAGCAGCTTGTCCGGCCTGGGGGATGAAAAACTGTTTTTT. Translated, it gives CASSLSGLGDEKLFF.

CDR3 amino acids: CAISDPDTSGANVLTF. DNA for the CDR3: TGTGCCATCAGTGACCCGGACACCTCTGGGGCCAACGTCCTGACTTTC. The chain combines TRBV10-3 with TRBJ2-6; perhaps TRBD1 as D (5 bases). Germline V gene data show CDR1 as ENHRY and CDR2 as SYGVKD. Trimming stripped 3 bases from V and 0 bases from J, with 9 bases between. This CDR3 is 16 amino acids long.